This T cell receptor beta chain was sequenced for a study of cytomegalovirus exposure and HLA in healthy donors. Study-wide findings and caveats: About 87% or about 30% of the time was how often most TCR beta V segments were productive, according to an earlier analysis. The authors listed 180 or so TCR beta chains as cytomegalovirus-associated.

For this clone: Its target is unknown.

Vbeta (60) and Jbeta (13) primers were used in the PCR. The authors' processing: The authors later counted some 76 million unique TCR beta chains, some 10 million of them shared. Measured with immunoSEQ multiplex PCR; TCRdb has only the in-frame clones, and not every one. V and J calls and clone size are given by that table; D and trimming were obtained from the DNA. The sample has some 90,000 clones; roughly 85% are singletons. This clonotype originated in a female donor in good health and CMV-seronegative. The material sequenced was PBMCs.

The CDR3 spells CASLDLTRGNEQFF. As DNA, the CDR3 is TGCGCCAGCTTAGACCTTACCAGGGGCAATGAGCAGTTCTTC. The V gene is TRBV5-1, the J gene TRBJ2-1; possibly TRBD1 for D (6 bases). Trimming stripped 7 bases from V and 6 bases from J, with 17 bases between. The germline CDR1 and CDR2 sequences are SGHRS and YFSETQ. The CDR3 loop spans 14 amino acids.